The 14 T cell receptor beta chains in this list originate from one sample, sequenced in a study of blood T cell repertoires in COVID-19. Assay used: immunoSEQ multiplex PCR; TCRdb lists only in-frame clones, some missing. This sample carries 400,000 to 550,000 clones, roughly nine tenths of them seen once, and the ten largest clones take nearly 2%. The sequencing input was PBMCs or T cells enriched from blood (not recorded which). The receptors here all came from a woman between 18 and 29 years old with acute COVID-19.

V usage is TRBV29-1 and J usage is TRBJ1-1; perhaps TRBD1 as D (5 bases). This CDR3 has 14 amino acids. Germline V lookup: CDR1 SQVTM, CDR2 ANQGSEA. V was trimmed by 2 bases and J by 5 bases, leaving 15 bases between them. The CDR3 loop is CSVESMGLGTEAFF. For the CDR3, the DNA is TGCAGCGTTGAAAGTATGGGGCTGGGGACTGAAGCTTTCTTT.

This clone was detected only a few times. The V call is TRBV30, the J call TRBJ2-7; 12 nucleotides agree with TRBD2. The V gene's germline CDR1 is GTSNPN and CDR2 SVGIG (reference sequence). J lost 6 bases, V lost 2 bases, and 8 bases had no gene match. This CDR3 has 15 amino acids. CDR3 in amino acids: CAWSTPTSGSVEQYF. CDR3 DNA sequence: TGTGCCTGGAGTACCCCGACTAGCGGGAGTGTCGAGCAGTACTTC.

In DNA, the CDR3 is TGTGCCAGCACCCGTACTTGGGGTACGGGGGAAAAACTGTTTTTT. Protein product: CASTRTWGTGEKLFF. V is TRBV6-5 and J is TRBJ1-4; D uncertain. CDR1 and CDR2 (germline): MNHEY, SVGAGI. This CDR3 comprises 15 residues. V lost 7 bases and J lost 8, with 20 bases in between.

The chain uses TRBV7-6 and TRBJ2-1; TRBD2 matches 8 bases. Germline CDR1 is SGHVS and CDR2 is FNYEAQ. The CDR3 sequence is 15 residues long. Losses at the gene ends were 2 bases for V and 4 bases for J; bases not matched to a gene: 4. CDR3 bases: TGTGCCAGCAGCTTAAGCAGCGGGAGTTACAATGAGCAGTTCTTC. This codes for CASSLSSGSYNEQFF.

CDR3 nucleotides: TGTGCCAGCAGCCCAAACAGGGATCAGCCCCAGCATTTT. This gives the protein CASSPNRDQPQHF. V gene TRBV7-9 combines with J gene TRBJ1-5, with D perhaps TRBD1 (6 bases). The ends were cut back, 5 bases at V and 5 bases at J, with 10 bases in the middle. Per germline, CDR1 SEHNR and CDR2 FQNEAQ (reference sequence). The CDR3 extends over 13 amino acids.

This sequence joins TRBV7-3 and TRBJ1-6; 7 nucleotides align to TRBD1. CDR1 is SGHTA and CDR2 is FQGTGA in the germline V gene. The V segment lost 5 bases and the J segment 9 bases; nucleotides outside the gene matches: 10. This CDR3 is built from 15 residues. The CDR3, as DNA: TGTGCCAGCAGCCCGGGGCCGGGACAGACTTCACCCCTCCACTTT. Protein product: CASSPGPGQTSPLHF.

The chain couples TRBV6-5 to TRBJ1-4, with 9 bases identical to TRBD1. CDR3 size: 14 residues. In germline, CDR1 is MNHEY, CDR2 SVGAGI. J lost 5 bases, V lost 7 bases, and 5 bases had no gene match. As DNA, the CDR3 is TGTGCCAGCACCGCCGGGACAGGGAATGAAAAACTGTTTTTT. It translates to CASTAGTGNEKLFF.

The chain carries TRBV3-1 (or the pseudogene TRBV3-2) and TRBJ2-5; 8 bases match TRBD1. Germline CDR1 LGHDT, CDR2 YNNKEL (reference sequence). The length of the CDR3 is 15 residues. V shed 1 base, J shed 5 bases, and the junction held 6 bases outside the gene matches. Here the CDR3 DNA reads TGTGCCAGCAGCCAAGGGGCAGGGGGCTCGGAGACCCAGTACTTC. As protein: CASSQGAGGSETQYF.

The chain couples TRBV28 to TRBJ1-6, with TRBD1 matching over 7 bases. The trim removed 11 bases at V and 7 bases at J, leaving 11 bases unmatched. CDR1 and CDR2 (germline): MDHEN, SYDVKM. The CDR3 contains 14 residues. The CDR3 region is CAGRRDSLNSPLHF. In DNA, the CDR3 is TGTGCCGGACGCCGGGACAGCTTAAATTCACCCCTCCACTTT.

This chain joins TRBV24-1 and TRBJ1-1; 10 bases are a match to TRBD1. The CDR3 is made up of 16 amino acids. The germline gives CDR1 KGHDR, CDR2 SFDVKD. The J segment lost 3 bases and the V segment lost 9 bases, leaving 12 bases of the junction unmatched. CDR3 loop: CATRQGAKGDDTEAFF. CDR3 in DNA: TGTGCCACCCGACAGGGGGCAAAAGGGGATGACACTGAAGCTTTCTTT.

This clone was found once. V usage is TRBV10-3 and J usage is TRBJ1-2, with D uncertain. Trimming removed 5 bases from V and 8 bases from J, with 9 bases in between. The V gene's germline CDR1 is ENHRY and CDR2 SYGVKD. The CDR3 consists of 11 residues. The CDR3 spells CAISTVSGYTF. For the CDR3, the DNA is TGTGCCATCAGTACGGTCTCGGGCTACACCTTC.

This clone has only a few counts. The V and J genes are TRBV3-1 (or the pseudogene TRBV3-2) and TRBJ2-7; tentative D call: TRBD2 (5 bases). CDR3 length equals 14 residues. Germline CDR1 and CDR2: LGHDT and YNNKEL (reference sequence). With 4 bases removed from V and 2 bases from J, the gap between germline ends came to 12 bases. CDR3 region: CASSPRRATYEQYF. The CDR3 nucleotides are TGTGCCAGCAGCCCGCGGCGGGCAACCTACGAGCAGTACTTC.

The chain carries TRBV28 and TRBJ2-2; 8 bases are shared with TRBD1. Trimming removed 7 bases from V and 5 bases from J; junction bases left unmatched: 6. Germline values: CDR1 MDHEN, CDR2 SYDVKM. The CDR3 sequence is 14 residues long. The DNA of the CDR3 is TGTGCCAGCATCGGGACAGGAGGAACCGGGGAGCTGTTTTTT. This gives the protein CASIGTGGTGELFF.

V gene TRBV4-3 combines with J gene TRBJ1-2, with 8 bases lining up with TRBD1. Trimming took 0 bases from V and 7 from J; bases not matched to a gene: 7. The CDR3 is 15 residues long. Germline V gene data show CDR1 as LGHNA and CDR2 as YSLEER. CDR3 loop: CASSQDWRTGSGYTF. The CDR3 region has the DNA TGCGCCAGCAGCCAAGATTGGAGGACAGGGAGTGGCTACACCTTC.